This entry lists 23 T cell receptor beta chains sequenced from one sample in a study of OX40 agonist ivuxolimab in advanced cancers. TCRdb's copy holds only in-frame clones and misses some; the assay was immunoSEQ multiplex PCR. The sample holds fewer than 55,000 clones, approximately 80% seen once. The sequences come from CD4+ or CD8+ T cells sorted from blood, collected in a trial of the OX40 agonist ivuxolimab. These receptors came from an adult with an advanced solid tumor such as melanoma, head and neck, liver or kidney cancer.

A few counts support this clone. Other nucleotide sequences from this sample produce the same CDR3. The chain joins TRBV18 to TRBJ1-1; the D gene is possibly TRBD1 (5 bases). Trimming removed 4 bases at V and 1 base at J, with 10 bases between. The CDR3 covers 14 residues. Germline V gives CDR1 KGHSH, CDR2 LQKENI. The CDR3 here is CASSRDSKNTEAFF. CDR3 in DNA: TGTGCCAGCTCACGTGACAGTAAGAACACTGAAGCTTTCTTT. The full variable domain, completed using reference TRBV18 and TRBJ1-1, is NAGVMQNPRHLVRRRGQEARLRCSPMKGHSHVYWYRQLPEEGLKFMVYLQKENIIDESGMPKERFSAEFPKEGPSILRIQQVVRGDSAAYFCASSRDSKNTEAFFGQGTRLTVV.

The rearrangement links TRBV7-9 to TRBJ2-7, with no clear D. Between the trimmed V and J ends, which lost 5 bases and 6 bases, there was a span of 14 bases. The germline V gene has CDR1 SEHNR and CDR2 FQNEAQ (reference sequence). The CDR3 has 13 amino acids. CDR3 sequence reads: CASSDDKSSEQYF. CDR3 DNA sequence: TGTGCCAGCAGCGATGACAAGTCTAGCGAGCAGTACTTC.

The J gene is TRBJ2-5, the V gene TRBV6-1, with 8 bases lining up with TRBD2. Looked up from germline, CDR1 is MNHNS and CDR2 is SASEGT. CDR3 length: 14 residues. With V trimmed by 6 bases and J by 7 bases, 10 bases remained unmatched. The CDR3 region is CASSPPGGGGTQYF. In DNA, the CDR3 is TGTGCCAGCAGCCCCCCCGGGGGGGGCGGGACCCAGTACTTC.

The chain links TRBV6-5 to TRBJ2-1; the D gene is possibly TRBD2 (5 bases). V lost 0 bases to trimming and J lost 1 base, with 7 bases between them. The CDR3 contains 15 residues. Germline V gene lookup returns CDR1 MNHEY and CDR2 SVGAGI. The CDR3 spells CASSYSGGSYNEQFF. Here the CDR3 DNA reads TGTGCCAGCAGTTACTCAGGCGGGTCCTACAATGAGCAGTTCTTC.

This clone was counted a single time. V gene TRBV4-3 combines with J gene TRBJ2-7; a possible D gene is TRBD1 (5 bases). The V gene lost 1 base and the J gene lost 2 bases, with 15 bases spanning the gap. The CDR3 consists of 16 residues. Germline lookup yields CDR1 LGHNA and CDR2 YSLEER. The CDR3 region has the DNA TGCGCCAGCAGCCAAGGGACACCAACAAACCCCTACGAGCAGTACTTC. Protein: CASSQGTPTNPYEQYF.

This clone came up once. The chain joins TRBV2 to TRBJ2-1; 11 bases are a match to TRBD2. The CDR3 runs 17 residues. V trimming: 1 base; J trimming: 3 bases; junction bases outside the gene matches: 5. Germline lookup yields CDR1 SNHLY and CDR2 FYNNEI. CDR3 amino acids: CASSEEGTSGHYNEQFF. The CDR3 DNA reads TGTGCCAGCAGTGAAGAGGGGACTAGCGGACACTACAATGAGCAGTTCTTC.

V and J are TRBV19 and TRBJ2-3; no reliable D call. V lost 1 base, J lost 0 bases, and 11 bases lay in between. Germline lookup yields CDR1 LNHDA and CDR2 SQIVND (reference sequence). This CDR3 spans 16 amino acids. CDR3 sequence: CASSIGAGESTDTQYF. The CDR3 DNA is TGTGCCAGTAGTATAGGGGCTGGAGAAAGCACAGATACGCAGTATTTT.

The chain joins TRBV11-3 to TRBJ2-1, with 12 positions matching TRBD2. The J segment lost 7 bases and the V segment lost 0 bases, leaving 1 base of the junction unmatched. Germline CDR1 reads SGHNT; CDR2 reads YENEEA. The CDR3 consists of 15 residues. In DNA, the CDR3 is TGTGCCAGCAGCTTAGACGGGACTAGCGGGAATGAGCAGTTCTTC. It translates to CASSLDGTSGNEQFF.

The chain has TRBV27 and TRBJ2-1; TRBD2 matches 13 bases. The germline V gene encodes CDR1 MNHEY and CDR2 SMNVEV (reference sequence). V lost 4 bases, J lost 8 bases, and 11 bases stayed unmatched. The CDR3 is made up of 17 amino acids. In nucleotides, the CDR3 is TGTGCCAGCAGTTCCATATTACTAGCGGGAGGGTGGGATGAGCAGTTCTTC. Amino acids: CASSSILLAGGWDEQFF.

The chain couples TRBV15 to TRBJ2-7; no reliable D call. CDR3 size: 15 residues. Per germline, CDR1 LNHNV and CDR2 YYDKDF (reference sequence). Trimming removed 0 bases from V and 4 bases from J, with 13 bases in between. As DNA, the CDR3 is TGTGCCACCAGCAGAGATCGTGGGGTAGGGTACGAGCAGTACTTC. Protein: CATSRDRGVGYEQYF.

The CDR3 region is CASSYHARGKGPQHF. CDR3 coding DNA: TGTGCCAGCAGTTATCACGCGCGGGGGAAAGGACCCCAGCATTTT. The chain links TRBV6-6 to TRBJ1-5, with D possibly TRBD1 on 5 matching bases. Germline V CDR1 and CDR2: MNHNY, SVGAGI (reference sequence). This CDR3 comprises 15 residues. Trimming shortened V by 3 bases and J by 10 bases, and 19 bases separated the two germline ends.

The rearrangement links TRBV2 to TRBJ1-1; D is undetermined. CDR1 SNHLY and CDR2 FYNNEI come from the germline V gene. V was clipped by 2 bases and J by 4 bases, with 8 bases between them. The CDR3 extends over 13 amino acids. The DNA of the CDR3 is TGTGCCAGCAGTGAATATGCCAGCACTGAAGCTTTCTTT. The encoded protein is CASSEYASTEAFF.

Regarding this clone: Other nucleotide sequences in the sample specify the same CDR3. The chain carries TRBV9 and TRBJ2-1; 8 nucleotides match TRBD2. Trimming took 4 bases from V and 6 from J; bases not matched to a gene: 3. Germline lookup yields CDR1 SGDLS and CDR2 YYNGEE. There are 13 residues in the CDR3. CDR3 residues: CASSLTSGNEQFF. CDR3 coding DNA: TGTGCCAGCAGCCTTACTAGCGGCAATGAGCAGTTCTTC. Full variable domain (outside the CDR3, taken from reference TRBV9 and TRBJ2-1): DSGVTQTPKHLITATGQRVTLRCSPRSGDLSVYWYQQSLDQGLQFLIQYYNGEERAKGNILERFSAQQFPDLHSELNLSSLELGDSALYFCASSLTSGNEQFFGPGTRLTVL.

The rearrangement uses TRBV11-2 and TRBJ1-1, with a tentative D call TRBD1 (5 bases). The V and J ends lost 2 bases and 4 bases respectively, with 20 bases between them. Germline loops: CDR1 SGHAT, CDR2 FQNNGV. There are 17 residues in the CDR3. In DNA, the CDR3 is TGTGCCAGCAGCTTAACAGCACAGGCGCTTCTTCCCACTGAAGCTTTCTTT. It is translated as CASSLTAQALLPTEAFF.

The rearrangement joins TRBV28 to TRBJ1-4; TRBD1 matches at 7 bases. Germline loops: CDR1 MDHEN, CDR2 SYDVKM. With 6 bases clipped from V and 5 bases from J, the junction kept 12 bases outside the gene matches. The CDR3 spans 16 residues. The CDR3 sequence: CASSPGGGRGNEKLFF. CDR3 in DNA: TGTGCCAGCAGCCCTGGGGGGGGCAGGGGGAATGAAAAACTGTTTTTT.

This rearrangement joins TRBV4-1 to TRBJ2-1; 13 bases agree with TRBD2. V trimming: 1 base; J trimming: 4 bases; junction bases outside the gene matches: 4. CDR1 is MGHRA and CDR2 is YSYEKL in the germline V gene. The CDR3 is 17 amino acids. CDR3 in DNA: TGCGCCAGCAGCCAAGCACTAGCGGGAGGGGCGTACAATGAGCAGTTCTTC. It translates to CASSQALAGGAYNEQFF.

V usage is TRBV2 and J usage is TRBJ2-1; unclear D gene. Germline loops: CDR1 SNHLY, CDR2 FYNNEI. Trimming cost V 4 bases and J 9 bases, with 10 bases left between them. The CDR3 sequence is 12 residues long. CDR3 sequence (DNA): TGTGCCAGCAGTGGGGGTCGTGGTGAGCAGTTCTTC. Translated, it gives CASSGGRGEQFF.

This clone occurred once. V and J are TRBV10-2 and TRBJ2-1; D uncertain. The germline gives CDR1 WSHSY, CDR2 SAAADI. This CDR3 comprises 13 residues. Trimming shortened V by 8 bases and J by 1 base, and 9 bases separated the two germline ends. The CDR3 DNA reads TGCGCCAGCGGAGTTGGATCCTACAATGAGCAGTTCTTC. Translating gives CASGVGSYNEQFF.

To note about this clone: One end of the junction is discordant with germline, which a read error may explain. The gene calls are TRBV4-1 and TRBJ1-1; TRBD1 is a possible D gene (6 bases). The germline gives CDR1 MGHRA, CDR2 YSYEKL. The CDR3 runs 14 residues. The CDR3: CASSFGGPNTEAFF. The DNA for the CDR3 is TGTGCCAGCAGCTTCGGGGGCCCGAACACTGAAGCTTTCTTT.

Remarks on this clone: At one end the junction does not follow the germline gene, possibly because of a read error. Different DNA sequences within this sample yield the same CDR3. The CDR3 bases are TGTGCCAGCTCACCGGGGCTCACCATATACTTT. Translation: CASSPGLTIYF. This chain joins TRBV18 and TRBJ1-3; tentative D call: TRBD1 (5 bases). The CDR3 spans 11 residues. Germline assignment: CDR1 KGHSH and CDR2 LQKENI. The whole variable domain, filled in from reference TRBV18 and TRBJ1-3, reads NAGVMQNPRHLVRRRGQEARLRCSPMKGHSHVYWYRQLPEEGLKFMVYLQKENIIDESGMPKERFSAEFPKEGPSILRIQQVVRGDSAAYFCASSPGLTIYFGEGSWLTVV.

The chain combines TRBV6-6 with TRBJ1-1, with TRBD1 matching 8 bases. J was trimmed by 1 base and V by 5 bases; bases with no gene match: 6. CDR1 and CDR2 from the germline V gene are MNHNY and SVGAGI (reference sequence). This CDR3 contains 15 residues. The chain's CDR3 is CASSPLDRGNTEAFF. In DNA form, the CDR3 reads TGTGCCAGCAGTCCTCTAGACAGGGGGAACACTGAAGCTTTCTTT.

This chain joins TRBV19 and TRBJ1-1; 8 bases align to TRBD1. There are 15 residues in the CDR3. The J segment lost 1 base and the V segment lost 6 bases, leaving 7 bases of the junction unmatched. The germline V gene encodes CDR1 LNHDA and CDR2 SQIVND (reference sequence). The chain's CDR3 is CASRTTGTGNTEAFF. Written as DNA, the CDR3 is TGTGCCAGTAGAACTACCGGGACAGGGAACACTGAAGCTTTCTTT.

This clone was observed a few times. The chain links TRBV4-2 to TRBJ2-1; no firm D call. The V end was cut by 0 bases, the J end by 8 bases, with 11 bases between. Germline V gene sequence: CDR1 LGHNA, CDR2 YNFKEQ. This CDR3 is built from 14 residues. The chain's CDR3 is CASSQEAMPHEQFF. For the CDR3, the DNA is TGTGCCAGCAGCCAAGAAGCTATGCCCCATGAGCAGTTCTTC.